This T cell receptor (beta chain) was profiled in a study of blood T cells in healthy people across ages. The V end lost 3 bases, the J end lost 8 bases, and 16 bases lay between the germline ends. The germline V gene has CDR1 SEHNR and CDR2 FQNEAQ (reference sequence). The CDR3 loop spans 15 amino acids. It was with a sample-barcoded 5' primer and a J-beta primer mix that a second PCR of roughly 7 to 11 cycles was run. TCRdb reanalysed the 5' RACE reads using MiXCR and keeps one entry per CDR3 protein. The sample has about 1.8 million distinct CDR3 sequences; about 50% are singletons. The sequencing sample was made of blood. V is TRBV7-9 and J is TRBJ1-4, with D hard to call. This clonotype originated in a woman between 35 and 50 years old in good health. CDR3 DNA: TGTGCCAGCAGCTTTGGACCGCCCGAAGGGGAAAAACTGTTTTTT. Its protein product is CASSFGPPEGEKLFF.